These T cell receptor beta chains were read from a single sample in a study of long-term antiretroviral therapy in people with HIV. Repertoires were generated with immunoSEQ multiplex PCR, while TCRdb's copy carries only in-frame clones and drops some. The sample has about 11,000 clones, about 88% seen once. Sequencing was performed on unsorted PBMCs, taken about 7 years after starting antiretroviral therapy. The source of these receptors is a middle-aged man with HIV. CDR3s include the opening cysteine and the closing phenylalanine or tryptophan. The D gene is left open where the match is weak. A row's size may be missing; if present it is once, few, many or a size class.

v_gene: TRBV6-5; j_gene: TRBJ2-3; abundance: -; d_gene: -; CDR3aa: CASSPPSDTQYF; CDR3nt: TGTGCCAGCAGTCCACCCAGTGATACGCAGTATTTT
v_gene: TRBV11-2; j_gene: TRBJ2-2; abundance: -; d_gene: -; CDR3aa: CASSLLPGELFF; CDR3nt: TGTGCCAGCAGCCTACTCCCCGGGGAGCTGTTTTTT
v_gene: TRBV27; j_gene: TRBJ2-6; abundance: -; d_gene: -; CDR3aa: CANPDSPGANVLTF; CDR3nt: TGTGCCAACCCGGACAGCCCTGGGGCCAACGTCCTGACTTTC
v_gene: TRBV21-1; j_gene: TRBJ2-7; abundance: -; d_gene: -; CDR3aa: CASSQDLAGISYEQYF; CDR3nt: TGTGCCAGCAGCCAAGACCTAGCGGGGATCTCCTACGAGCAGTACTTC
v_gene: TRBV27; j_gene: TRBJ1-2; abundance: -; d_gene: -; CDR3aa: CASTSGHNGYTF; CDR3nt: TGTGCCAGCACCTCTGGCCACAATGGCTACACCTTC
v_gene: TRBV7-7; j_gene: TRBJ2-1; abundance: -; d_gene: TRBD1; CDR3aa: CASSLDPGGEQFF; CDR3nt: TGTGCCAGCAGCTTAGATCCAGGGGGTGAGCAGTTCTTC
v_gene: TRBV5-1; j_gene: TRBJ1-1; abundance: -; d_gene: -; CDR3aa: CASSLDQSLGAFF; CDR3nt: TGCGCCAGCAGCTTGGATCAGTCCTTGGGAGCTTTCTTT
v_gene: TRBV11-2; j_gene: TRBJ1-1; abundance: -; d_gene: -; CDR3aa: CASSLGRTEAFF; CDR3nt: TGTGCCAGCAGCTTAGGTCGGACTGAAGCTTTCTTT
v_gene: TRBV5-1; j_gene: TRBJ2-7; abundance: -; d_gene: TRBD2; CDR3aa: CASSLAGRTYEQYF; CDR3nt: TGCGCCAGCAGCTTGGCCGGGAGGACCTACGAGCAGTACTTC
v_gene: TRBV27; j_gene: TRBJ2-1; abundance: once; d_gene: -; CDR3aa: CASSLSGWQIGVGNEQFF; CDR3nt: TGTGCCAGCAGTTTATCCGGTTGGCAGATAGGGGTAGGGAATGAGCAGTTCTTC
v_gene: TRBV9; j_gene: TRBJ1-1; abundance: -; d_gene: TRBD1; CDR3aa: CASSHHRDRPNTEAFF; CDR3nt: TGTGCCAGCAGCCACCACCGGGACAGGCCTAACACTGAAGCTTTCTTT
v_gene: TRBV19; j_gene: TRBJ2-7; abundance: -; d_gene: TRBD2; CDR3aa: CASSAGLAYEQYF; CDR3nt: TGTGCCAGTAGTGCTGGACTAGCCTACGAGCAGTACTTC
v_gene: TRBV7-2; j_gene: TRBJ2-1; abundance: once; d_gene: TRBD1; CDR3aa: CASSPRGDRVYNEQFF; CDR3nt: TGTGCCAGCAGCCCAAGGGGGGACAGGGTTTACAATGAGCAGTTCTTC
v_gene: TRBV7-2; j_gene: TRBJ2-7; abundance: once; d_gene: TRBD2; CDR3aa: CASRVAGAPNEQYF; CDR3nt: TGTGCCAGCAGAGTAGCGGGGGCTCCCAACGAGCAGTACTTC
v_gene: TRBV4-1; j_gene: TRBJ2-7; abundance: -; d_gene: -; CDR3aa: CASSQDSREPYEQYF; CDR3nt: TGCGCCAGCAGCCAAGACTCCCGGGAGCCTTACGAGCAGTACTTC
v_gene: TRBV7-3; j_gene: TRBJ2-1; abundance: -; d_gene: TRBD2; CDR3aa: CASSLTSTAGGPGEQFF; CDR3nt: TGTGCCAGCAGCTTAACCTCGACAGCGGGGGGGCCGGGTGAGCAGTTCTTC
v_gene: TRBV7-9; j_gene: TRBJ2-1; abundance: -; d_gene: -; CDR3aa: CASSPWSSYNEQFF; CDR3nt: TGTGCCAGCAGCCCCTGGAGCTCCTACAATGAGCAGTTCTTC
v_gene: TRBV19; j_gene: TRBJ2-7; abundance: -; d_gene: TRBD1; CDR3aa: CASSMGTGVPYEQYF; CDR3nt: TGTGCCAGTAGTATGGGGACAGGGGTCCCCTACGAGCAGTACTTC
v_gene: TRBV5-5; j_gene: TRBJ1-1; abundance: -; d_gene: -; CDR3aa: CASSLVTPGSLNTEAFF; CDR3nt: TGTGCCAGCAGCTTGGTTACCCCGGGGTCGCTGAACACTGAAGCTTTCTTT
v_gene: TRBV10-1; j_gene: TRBJ2-2; abundance: -; d_gene: TRBD1; CDR3aa: CASSEDRDTGELFF; CDR3nt: TGCGCCAGCAGTGAGGACAGGGACACCGGGGAGCTGTTTTTT
v_gene: TRBV30; j_gene: TRBJ2-7; abundance: -; d_gene: -; CDR3aa: CAWSDRTYEQYF; CDR3nt: TGTGCCTGGAGTGACAGGACCTACGAGCAGTACTTC
v_gene: TRBV27; j_gene: TRBJ2-7; abundance: -; d_gene: TRBD1; CDR3aa: CASSFGTGYEQYF; CDR3nt: TGTGCCAGCAGTTTCGGGACAGGCTACGAGCAGTACTTC
v_gene: TRBV27; j_gene: TRBJ2-7; abundance: -; d_gene: -; CDR3aa: CASSRSRSYEQYF; CDR3nt: TGTGCCAGCAGCCGCTCGCGTTCCTACGAGCAGTACTTC
v_gene: TRBV5-6; j_gene: TRBJ2-3; abundance: -; d_gene: TRBD2; CDR3aa: CASSLDQRGADTQYF; CDR3nt: TGTGCCAGCAGCTTGGATCAGCGGGGGGCTGATACGCAGTATTTT
v_gene: TRBV10-3; j_gene: TRBJ1-1; abundance: -; d_gene: -; CDR3aa: CAISDGWGSGNTEAFF; CDR3nt: TGTGCCATCAGTGATGGGTGGGGCTCCGGGAACACTGAAGCTTTCTTT
v_gene: TRBV7-9; j_gene: TRBJ1-1; abundance: -; d_gene: -; CDR3aa: CASSFWGINTEAFF; CDR3nt: TGTGCCAGCAGCTTTTGGGGTATCAACACTGAAGCTTTCTTT
v_gene: TRBV5-4; j_gene: TRBJ1-1; abundance: -; d_gene: -; CDR3aa: CASSEDGEAFF; CDR3nt: TGTGCCAGCAGCGAGGACGGTGAAGCTTTCTTT
v_gene: TRBV5-1; j_gene: TRBJ2-1; abundance: -; d_gene: -; CDR3aa: CASSSRDSPLYNEQFF; CDR3nt: TGCGCCAGCAGCTCACGGGACTCCCCTCTATACAATGAGCAGTTCTTC
v_gene: TRBV6-1; j_gene: TRBJ2-7; abundance: -; d_gene: TRBD2; CDR3aa: CASSAMGLANSYEQYF; CDR3nt: TGTGCCAGCAGTGCAATGGGACTAGCGAACTCCTACGAGCAGTACTTC
v_gene: TRBV11-3; j_gene: TRBJ2-5; abundance: -; d_gene: -; CDR3aa: CASSRTVTQTQYF; CDR3nt: TGTGCCAGCAGCCGGACAGTCACGCAGACCCAGTACTTC
v_gene: TRBV30; j_gene: TRBJ2-7; abundance: -; d_gene: -; CDR3aa: CAWTNSYEQYF; CDR3nt: TGTGCCTGGACCAACAGTTACGAGCAGTACTTC
v_gene: TRBV10-2; j_gene: TRBJ2-1; abundance: -; d_gene: -; CDR3aa: CASGPTGPYNEQFF; CDR3nt: TGCGCCAGCGGCCCCACAGGACCCTACAATGAGCAGTTCTTC
v_gene: TRBV29-1; j_gene: TRBJ2-7; abundance: -; d_gene: -; CDR3aa: CSVRPQDRYEQYF; CDR3nt: TGCAGCGTTAGGCCCCAGGATCGCTACGAGCAGTACTTC
v_gene: TRBV9; j_gene: TRBJ1-6; abundance: few; d_gene: -; CDR3aa: CASSVGREEEGLHF; CDR3nt: TGTGCCAGCAGCGTAGGACGGGAGGAGGAGGGCCTCCACTTT
v_gene: TRBV6-5; j_gene: TRBJ2-1; abundance: -; d_gene: -; CDR3aa: CASKEDNEQFF; CDR3nt: TGTGCCAGCAAAGAAGACAATGAGCAGTTCTTC
v_gene: TRBV5-1; j_gene: TRBJ2-7; abundance: -; d_gene: TRBD1; CDR3aa: CASSLEYFETGGSAYEQYF; CDR3nt: TGCGCCAGCAGCTTGGAATATTTCGAGACAGGGGGCAGCGCCTACGAGCAGTACTTC
v_gene: TRBV9; j_gene: TRBJ1-2; abundance: -; d_gene: -; CDR3aa: CASSVASTAYGYTF; CDR3nt: TGTGCCAGCAGCGTAGCCTCTACTGCCTATGGCTACACCTTC
v_gene: TRBV9; j_gene: TRBJ2-1; abundance: -; d_gene: -; CDR3aa: CASSDRGGLYNEQFF; CDR3nt: TGTGCCAGCAGCGATAGGGGGGGTCTCTACAATGAGCAGTTCTTC